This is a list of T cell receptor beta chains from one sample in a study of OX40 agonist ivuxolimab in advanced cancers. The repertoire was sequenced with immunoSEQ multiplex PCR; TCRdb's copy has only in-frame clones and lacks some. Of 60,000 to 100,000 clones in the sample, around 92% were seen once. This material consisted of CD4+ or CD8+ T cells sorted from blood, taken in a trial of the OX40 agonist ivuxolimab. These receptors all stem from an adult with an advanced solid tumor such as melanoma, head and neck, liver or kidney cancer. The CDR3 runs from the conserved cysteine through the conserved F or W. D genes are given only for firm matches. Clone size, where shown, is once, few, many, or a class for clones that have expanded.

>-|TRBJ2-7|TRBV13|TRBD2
CASSASGRLSYEQYF
TGTGCCAGCAGCGCCAGCGGGAGGCTTTCCTACGAGCAGTACTTC
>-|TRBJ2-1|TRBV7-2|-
CASSLGRGPSSYNEQFF
TGTGCCAGCAGCTTAGGGAGGGGGCCGAGCTCCTACAATGAGCAGTTCTTC
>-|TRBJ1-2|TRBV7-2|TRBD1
CASSLVYRGNYGYTF
TGTGCCAGCAGCTTAGTCTACAGGGGAAACTATGGCTACACCTTC
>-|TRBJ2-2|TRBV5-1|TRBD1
CASSPFSATGRNTGELFF
TGCGCCAGCAGCCCCTTCTCAGCGACAGGGCGGAACACCGGGGAGCTGTTTTTT
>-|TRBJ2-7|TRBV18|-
CASSTRLRDEQYF
TGTGCCAGCTCGACTAGGCTCAGGGACGAGCAGTACTTC
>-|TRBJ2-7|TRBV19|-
CASSSGLGPYEQYF
TGTGCCAGTAGTAGCGGCCTAGGGCCCTACGAGCAGTACTTC
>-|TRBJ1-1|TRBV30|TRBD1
CAWSATYGRGPGAFF
TGTGCCTGGAGTGCGACTTACGGCAGGGGGCCGGGAGCTTTCTTT
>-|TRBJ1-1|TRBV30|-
CAWSVPNRGGWTEAFF
TGTGCCTGGAGTGTACCCAACCGAGGGGGGTGGACTGAAGCTTTCTTT
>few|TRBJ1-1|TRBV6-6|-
CASGGVNTEAFF
TGTGCCAGCGGGGGTGTGAACACTGAAGCTTTCTTT
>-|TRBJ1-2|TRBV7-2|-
CASSLRTGLRYGYTF
TGTGCCAGCAGCTTAAGAACAGGCCTCCGGTATGGCTACACCTTC
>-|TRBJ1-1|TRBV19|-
CASSIDRTGNTEAFF
TGTGCCAGTAGTATAGATAGGACGGGGAACACTGAAGCTTTCTTT
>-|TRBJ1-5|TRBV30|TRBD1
CASEQGDQPQHF
TGTGCCTCCGAGCAGGGGGATCAGCCCCAGCATTTT
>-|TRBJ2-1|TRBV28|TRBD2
CASTLGTSGRPYNEQFF
TGTGCCAGCACCCTGGGGACTAGCGGGAGGCCCTACAATGAGCAGTTCTTC
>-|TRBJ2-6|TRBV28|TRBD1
CASSSPGQGPNNVLTF
TGTGCCAGCAGTTCCCCCGGACAGGGGCCGAACAACGTCCTGACTTTC
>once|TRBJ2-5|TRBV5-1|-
CASTQQETQYF
TGCGCCAGCACCCAACAAGAGACCCAGTACTTC
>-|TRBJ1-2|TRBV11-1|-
CASSLDRNYGYTF
TGTGCCAGCAGCTTGGACAGAAACTATGGCTACACCTTC
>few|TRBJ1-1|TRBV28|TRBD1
CASSLFGQGARWTEAFF
TGTGCCAGCAGTTTATTCGGACAGGGGGCCCGGTGGACTGAAGCTTTCTTT
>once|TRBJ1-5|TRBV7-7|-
CASSFRVGEPQHF
TGTGCTAGCAGCTTTAGGGTGGGAGAGCCCCAGCATTTT
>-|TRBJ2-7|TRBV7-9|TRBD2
CASSLADSGHLSYEQYF
TGTGCCAGCAGCTTGGCGGATAGCGGGCACCTTTCCTACGAGCAGTACTTC
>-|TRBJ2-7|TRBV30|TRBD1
CAWNIQGAPEQYF
TGTGCCTGGAACATCCAGGGGGCGCCCGAGCAGTACTTC
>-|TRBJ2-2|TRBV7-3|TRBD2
CASSLRAGGPAAGELFF
TGTGCCAGCAGCTTGAGGGCGGGAGGGCCCGCCGCCGGGGAGCTGTTTTTT
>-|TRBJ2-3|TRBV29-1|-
CSVAEGMGGALRSTDTQYF
TGCAGCGTTGCCGAAGGGATGGGGGGGGCACTCCGGAGCACAGATACGCAGTATTTT
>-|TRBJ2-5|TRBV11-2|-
CASSAGTPGQETQYF
TGTGCCAGCAGCGCCGGGACACCGGGCCAAGAGACCCAGTACTTC
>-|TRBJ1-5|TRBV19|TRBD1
CASRLVDRANQPQHF
TGTGCCAGTAGACTAGTTGACAGGGCGAATCAGCCCCAGCATTTT
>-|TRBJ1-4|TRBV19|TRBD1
CASSPTGTGGEKLFF
TGTGCCAGTAGCCCTACCGGGACAGGGGGTGAAAAACTGTTTTTT
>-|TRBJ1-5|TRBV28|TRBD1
CASSLSGGRDREQTSSNQPQHF
TGTGCCAGCAGTTTATCAGGTGGAAGGGACAGGGAGCAAACGTCAAGCAATCAGCCCCAGCATTTT
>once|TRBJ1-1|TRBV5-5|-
CASSWGYTEAFF
TGTGCCAGCAGTTGGGGTTACACTGAAGCTTTCTTT
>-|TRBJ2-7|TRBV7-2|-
CASSREMSYEQYF
TGTGCCAGCAGCCGGGAGATGTCCTACGAGCAGTACTTC